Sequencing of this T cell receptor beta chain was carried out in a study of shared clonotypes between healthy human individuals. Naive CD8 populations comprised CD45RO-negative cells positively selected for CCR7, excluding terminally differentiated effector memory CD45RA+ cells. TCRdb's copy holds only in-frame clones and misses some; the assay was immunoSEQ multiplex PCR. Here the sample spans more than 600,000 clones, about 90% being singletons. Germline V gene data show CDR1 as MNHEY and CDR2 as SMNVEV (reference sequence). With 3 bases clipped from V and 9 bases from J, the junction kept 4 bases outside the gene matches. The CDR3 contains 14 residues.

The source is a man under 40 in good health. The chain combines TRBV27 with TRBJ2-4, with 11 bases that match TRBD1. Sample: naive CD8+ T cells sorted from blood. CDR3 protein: CASSLGQGGSIQYF. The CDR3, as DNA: TGTGCCAGCAGTTTGGGACAGGGGGGATCCATTCAGTACTTC.